This is a list of T cell receptor beta chains from one sample in a study of PD-L1 blockade in urothelial cancer. The protocol was immunoSEQ multiplex PCR, while the TCRdb copy is restricted to in-frame clones and leaves out a portion. The sample yields about 87,000 clones, less than 90% seen once. The sequencing here drew on PBMCs, taken around atezolizumab (anti-PD-L1) treatment. All receptors derive from a man in his sixties with urothelial cancer. The CDR3 runs from the conserved cysteine through the conserved F or W.

>TRBV11-2|TRBJ2-1
CASSPRGNFYNEQFF
>TRBV2|TRBJ1-6
CASSEQWGDTLHF
>TRBV6-5|TRBJ1-3
CASRNDRAGGNTIYF
>TRBV18|TRBJ1-2
CASSLTGGGYGYTF
>TRBV15|TRBJ2-1
CATPRQGPYNEQFF
>TRBV7-2|TRBJ2-1
CASSLAGTSNANEQFF
>TRBV6-5|TRBJ1-2
CASSPGTALRGYTF
>TRBV5-1|TRBJ2-2
CASSGRGAGELFF
>TRBV20-1|TRBJ2-1
CSASAGIEQFF
>TRBV9|TRBJ1-2
CASSVATAEGYGYTF
>TRBV10-3|TRBJ1-3
CAISEAAGSGNTIYF
>TRBV19|TRBJ2-1
CASSIVHGAYNEQFF
>TRBV28|TRBJ2-5
CASSSRTGGAETQYF
>TRBV7-8|TRBJ2-7
CASSPGGRTYEQYF
>TRBV6-5|TRBJ2-7
CASENRGSGYEQYF
>TRBV6-5|TRBJ1-1
CASSAGGAINEAFF
>TRBV9|TRBJ2-1
CASSVAPPGQGFNEQFF
>TRBV7-9|TRBJ1-1
CASSRGYTEAFF
>TRBV5-1|TRBJ2-2
CASSSGLAVAQSGELFF
>TRBV9|TRBJ1-1
CASSRRDSANTEAFF
>TRBV6-6|TRBJ2-3
CASSYLAGATDTQYF
>TRBV7-9|TRBJ2-7
CASSSSGAGYEQYF
>TRBV4-3|TRBJ2-7
CASSLEQGNYEQYF
>TRBV5-6|TRBJ2-7
CASSLRTGSYEQYF
>TRBV6-5|TRBJ2-7
CASSYSRRDSYEQYF
>TRBV29-1|TRBJ2-3
CSVRTSGGTDTQYF
>TRBV5-1|TRBJ1-1
CASSPDRQEAFF
>TRBV30|TRBJ2-1
CAWRRDFRGEQFF
>TRBV10-1|TRBJ2-1
CASTIGQGEKDEQFF
>TRBV19|TRBJ2-2
CASSTDTGELFF
>TRBV11-2|TRBJ1-4
CASSLIPQGVDEKLFF
>TRBV19|TRBJ2-7
CASGDSTYEQYF
>TRBV28|TRBJ2-7
CASNRVLREQYF
>TRBV10-3|TRBJ2-7
CAISDGREWEQYF
>TRBV5-4|TRBJ2-3
CASSLVARVQGDTQYF
>TRBV9|TRBJ2-3
CASSEDSIRVKCGTQYF